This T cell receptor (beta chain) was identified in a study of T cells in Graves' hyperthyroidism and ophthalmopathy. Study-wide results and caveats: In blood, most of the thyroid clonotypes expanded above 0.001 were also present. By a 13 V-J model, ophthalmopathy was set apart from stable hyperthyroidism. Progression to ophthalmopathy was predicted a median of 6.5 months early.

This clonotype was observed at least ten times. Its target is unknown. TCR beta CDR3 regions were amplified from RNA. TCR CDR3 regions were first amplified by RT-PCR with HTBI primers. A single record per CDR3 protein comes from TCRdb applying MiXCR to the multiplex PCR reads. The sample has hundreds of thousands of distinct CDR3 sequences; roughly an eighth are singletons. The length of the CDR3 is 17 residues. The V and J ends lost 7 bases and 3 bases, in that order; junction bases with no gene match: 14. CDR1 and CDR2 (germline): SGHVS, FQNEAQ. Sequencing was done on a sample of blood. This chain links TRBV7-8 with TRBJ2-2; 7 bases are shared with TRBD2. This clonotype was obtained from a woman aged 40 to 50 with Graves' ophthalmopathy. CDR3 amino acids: CASTIFGGTGDTGELFF. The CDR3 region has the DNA TGTGCCAGCACCATATTCGGGGGGACCGGAGACACCGGGGAGCTGTTTTTT. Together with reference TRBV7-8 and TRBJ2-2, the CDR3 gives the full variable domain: GAGVSQSPRYKVAKRGQDVALRCDPISGHVSLFWYQQALGQGPEFLTYFQNEAQLDKSGLPSDRFFAERPEGSVSTLKIQRTQQEDSAVYLCASTIFGGTGDTGELFFGEGSRLTVL.